This section outlines one TCR beta chain sequence together with its context. The sample originates from a study of blood T cell repertoires in COVID-19. On the study more broadly: From T cells, B-cell-depleted T cells, or PBMCs came the material, which was cDNA or gDNA.

The CDR3 totals 14 residues. Germline CDR1 reads MDHEN; CDR2 reads SYDVKM. V lost 5 bases to trimming and J lost 5 bases; unmatched junction nucleotides: 6. Method: immunoSEQ multiplex PCR; TCRdb's copy keeps in-frame clones and lacks some. The repertoire includes hundreds of thousands of clones, about 86% of them detected once, and roughly 3.8% sits in the top ten. The chain couples TRBV28 to TRBJ2-7; 10 bases are a match to TRBD1. Sequencing input: PBMCs or T cells enriched from blood (not recorded which). This receptor was identified in a middle-aged woman with acute COVID-19. The CDR3 nucleotides are TGTGCCAGCAGTCCCGGGACAGGGGTGGACGAGCAGTACTTC. Translating gives CASSPGTGVDEQYF. The full variable domain, rest sourced from reference TRBV28 and TRBJ2-7, is DVKVTQSSRYLVKRTGEKVFLECVQDMDHENMFWYRQDPGLGLRLIYFSYDVKMKEKGDIPEGYSVSREKKERFSLILESASTNQTSMYLCASSPGTGVDEQYFGPGTRLTVT.